The rows below give T cell receptor beta chains drawn from one sample of a study of a mutant IDH1 vaccine in newly diagnosed glioma. TCRdb's copy holds only in-frame clones and misses some; the assay was immunoSEQ multiplex PCR. The sample consists of tens of thousands of clones, about three quarters of them appearing once. Antigen specificity for these receptors is unknown. The specimen comprised PBMCs, sampled from a glioma patient whose treatment included an IDH1 peptide vaccine. The receptors were sampled from a middle-aged woman with glioma. Some clones in this sample may be carry-over from other donors' samples. Each CDR3 is given without its conserved first and last residue. A D gene is named only where the DNA matches it firmly. The size of a clone is reported for some rows only, either as once, few or many, or as a class for expanded clones.

NA | TRBV27 | medium-sized | ASSTQGANYGYT
NA | TRBV7-8 | NA | ASSLAGITLNPKNIQY
TRBD1 | TRBV20-1 | NA | SAGTEETQY
TRBD1 | TRBV19 | NA | ASSLDRDRGEWSQPQH
TRBD1 | TRBV7-9 | NA | ASSKTGARYEQY
NA | TRBV7-9 | NA | ASSLRELAGYEQY
TRBD1 | TRBV7-2 | NA | ASSPTWDREDGGYT
NA | TRBV5-5 | NA | ASILGAGGATEAF
NA | TRBV7-8 | NA | ASSRRDGYSPLH
NA | TRBV4-2 | NA | ASTRNNEQF
TRBD1 | TRBV6-6 | NA | ASSYRDSNTEAF
TRBD2 | TRBV13 | NA | ASSLGRGAYNEQF
NA | TRBV7-8 | NA | ASSMNRVGGELF
TRBD2 | TRBV29-1 | NA | SVGGRDIQY
TRBD2 | TRBV4-1 | NA | ASSLRGAGTYEQY
TRBD1 | TRBV4-3 | NA | ASSQGTGFSEQY
NA | TRBV7-8 | NA | ASGTDLRYTEAF
TRBD2 | TRBV5-1 | NA | ASSLGLAGGETQY
NA | TRBV7-2 | NA | ASSLAYATDTQY
NA | TRBV2 | NA | ASSVTPREQY
TRBD1 | TRBV10-2 | NA | ASSAGTGGGKQY
TRBD2 | TRBV9 | NA | ASSLTGLAGGGSYEQY
TRBD1 | TRBV5-1 | NA | ASSPTFRDRVVGYGYT
NA | TRBV9 | NA | ASSVAPGTLEKLF
NA | TRBV6-5 | few | ASFLGTGGLAF
TRBD1 | TRBV7-8 | NA | ASSLGGQGAYKLF
NA | TRBV2 | NA | ASSWLQGNTEAF
TRBD1 | TRBV30 | NA | AWSRGFDGTGGSEQY
NA | TRBV13 | once | ASSLGRGVSEAF
NA | TRBV9 | once | ASSPTPGASYEQY
NA | TRBV19 | once | ASSPGTSYEQY
TRBD2 | TRBV29-1 | NA | SVVAGASYNEQF
NA | TRBV6-5 | NA | ASGDTSIGAF
NA | TRBV30 | NA | AWRDSLRAF
NA | TRBV4-3 | NA | ASSRQGRDNEQF
TRBD1 | TRBV12-5 | few | ASGFSSGGGQPQH
NA | TRBV6-5 | once | ASSYRNTGNTEAF
NA | TRBV27 | NA | ASSLRAGDGKLF
NA | TRBV30 | once | AWSHFQETQY
NA | TRBV19 | NA | ASSAFRGIGNQPQH
NA | TRBV30 | NA | AFGQGAGWE
NA | TRBV10-3 | once | AISEEGQGRTEAF
NA | TRBV21-1 | once | ASSKFGVGEQY
NA | TRBV6-5 | NA | ATRWDSDTQY
TRBD1 | TRBV5-4 | NA | ASSLEQGATQLF
NA | TRBV9 | NA | ASSELASSAQY
TRBD1 | TRBV4-2 | NA | ASKQDRTNSGNTIY
NA | TRBV4-3 | NA | ASSLRGGEKQY
TRBD1 | TRBV5-4 | NA | ASSLGTGLPRYTQY
NA | TRBV29-1 | NA | SVDPGIGNTEAF
NA | TRBV7-2 | NA | ASSLAGNRAAEAF
NA | TRBV25-1 | NA | ASSSIDRTNSPLH
TRBD1 | TRBV7-9 | NA | ASSRGQGDEQY
NA | TRBV29-1 | few | SGATWGSGNTIY
TRBD1 | TRBV30 | NA | AWNRDRPYGYT
NA | TRBV7-9 | NA | ASSLPGRGQETQY
TRBD1 | TRBV19 | NA | ASSTAWDRGRLMNTEAF
NA | TRBV1 | NA | TSSPNRVAGANVLT
NA | TRBV5-4 | NA | ASSLEDQPQH
NA | TRBV5-8 | NA | ASSQDGSSYNSPLH